Below are 5 T cell receptor beta chains sequenced from a single sample in a study of shared clonotypes between healthy human individuals. The data were produced by immunoSEQ multiplex PCR, yet TCRdb's version contains in-frame clones alone and is incomplete. The sample shows about 530,000 clones, roughly 79% of them seen only once. Source material: PBMCs. These receptors were collected from a woman between 40 and 50 years old in good health. Some clones in this sample may be carry-over from other donors' samples.

The chain has TRBV28 and TRBJ2-2; D unclear. CDR1 is MDHEN, CDR2 SYDVKM, per germline. V shed 5 bases and J shed 4 bases, with 8 bases lying between them. The CDR3 sequence is 13 residues long. CDR3 DNA: TGTGCCAGCAGTCCCCCGGCCACCGGGGAGCTGTTTTTT. This translates into CASSPPATGELFF.

The chain combines TRBV5-1 with TRBJ2-3, with a possible D match to TRBD1 (6 bases). Per germline, CDR1 SGHRS and CDR2 YFSETQ. Trimming left V 0 bases short and J 2 bases short, with 10 bases between. This CDR3 comprises 15 residues. CDR3 sequence: CASSLVGANTDTQYF. CDR3 DNA sequence: TGCGCCAGCAGCTTGGTGGGGGCAAACACAGATACGCAGTATTTT.

J is TRBJ2-5 and V is TRBV6-5; 7 bases are a match to TRBD2. Germline V gene lookup returns CDR1 MNHEY and CDR2 SVGAGI. V was pared by 5 bases and J by 4 bases, with 4 bases of the junction left unmatched. This CDR3 spans 13 amino acids. The CDR3 loop reads CASSGGVAETQYF. CDR3 nucleotide sequence: TGTGCCAGCAGTGGGGGGGTGGCAGAGACCCAGTACTTC.

The chain has TRBV4-2 and TRBJ1-5; TRBD1 is a possible D gene (6 bases). In germline, CDR1 is LGHNA, CDR2 YNFKEQ. There are 15 residues in the CDR3. Between the trimmed V and J ends, which lost 2 bases and 4 bases, there was a span of 12 bases. The CDR3 region is CASSQLQGSNQPQHF. In nucleotides, the CDR3 is TGTGCCAGCAGCCAACTACAGGGATCAAATCAGCCCCAGCATTTT.

This chain connects TRBV28 to TRBJ2-2; TRBD1 aligns across 8 bases. V dropped 6 bases and J dropped 1; count of bases not matched to a gene: 4. The CDR3 contains 15 residues. Germline V gives CDR1 MDHEN, CDR2 SYDVKM. In nucleotides, the CDR3 is TGTGCCAGCAGCCATGGGACAGGGAACACCGGGGAGCTGTTTTTT. It yields the protein CASSHGTGNTGELFF. Full variable domain (rest looked up from reference TRBV28 and TRBJ2-2): DVKVTQSSRYLVKRTGEKVFLECVQDMDHENMFWYRQDPGLGLRLIYFSYDVKMKEKGDIPEGYSVSREKKERFSLILESASTNQTSMYLCASSHGTGNTGELFFGEGSRLTVL.